This TCR beta chain comes out of a study of cytomegalovirus exposure and HLA in healthy donors. Study-wide results and limits: Association of a missense DCLRE1C variant with TCR beta V- and J-gene trimming was reported in a later analysis. There were reportedly fewer N-insertions in an Asian-associated ancestry cluster than the approximately 640-donor mean, in a later analysis. CMV antigen specificity of a few CMV-associated chains was confirmed in vitro.

Concerning this clone itself: Its antigen is as yet unknown. Additional DNA sequences in this sample encode the identical CDR3.

Germline lookup yields CDR1 SGDLS and CDR2 YYNGEE. The CDR3 contains 16 residues. Trimming cost V 4 bases and J 2 bases; bases outside gene matches: 5. 13 Jbeta primers and 60 Vbeta primers were used for the PCR. Repertoires were generated with immunoSEQ multiplex PCR, while TCRdb's copy carries only in-frame clones and drops some. The sample has some 180,000 clones; about 77% are singletons. Healthy bone marrow donors made up the cohort. The specimen was PBMCs. This rearrangement joins TRBV9 to TRBJ2-5, with TRBD2 identical over 13 bases. The TCR originated in a female donor in good health and CMV-seronegative. The CDR3 bases are TGTGCCAGCAGCCCGAGACTAGCGGGAGGACAAGAGACCCAGTACTTC. Translating it yields CASSPRLAGGQETQYF.